This T cell receptor beta chain is drawn from a study of cytomegalovirus exposure and HLA in healthy donors. Study-level information: Genotyping showed 70% to 90% of 398 donors falling in the Caucasian-associated ancestry cluster.

The germline gives CDR1 SGHRS, CDR2 YFSETQ. V lost 1 base, J lost 8 bases, and 12 bases lay in between. The CDR3 length is 13 residues. The PCR used 60 Vbeta and 13 Jbeta primers. Using immunoSEQ multiplex PCR, the repertoire was profiled, and TCRdb retains in-frame clones only, with some absent. Of about 120,000 clones in the sample, around 72% were seen once. Study outcomes and limitations: In a later analysis, an Asian-associated ancestry cluster reportedly showed fewer N-insertions than the approximately 620-donor mean. The authors later linked a missense DCLRE1C variant to TCR beta V- and J-gene trimming.

To note about this clone: The target antigen is unknown.

These donors, healthy bone marrow donors, were studied. The rearrangement joins TRBV5-1 to TRBJ1-1, with D perhaps matching TRBD1 (6 bases). This receptor was identified in a woman between 45 and 65 years old in good health and CMV-seropositive. Sequences were obtained from PBMCs. The CDR3: CASSLSEGGEAFF. The CDR3, as DNA: TGCGCCAGCAGCTTGTCGGAGGGGGGGGAAGCTTTCTTT. The full variable domain, its missing parts supplied by reference TRBV5-1 and TRBJ1-1, is KAGVTQTPRYLIKTRGQQVTLSCSPISGHRSVSWYQQTPGQGLQFLFEYFSETQRNKGNFPGRFSGRQFSNSRSEMNVSTLELGDSALYLCASSLSEGGEAFFGQGTRLTVV.